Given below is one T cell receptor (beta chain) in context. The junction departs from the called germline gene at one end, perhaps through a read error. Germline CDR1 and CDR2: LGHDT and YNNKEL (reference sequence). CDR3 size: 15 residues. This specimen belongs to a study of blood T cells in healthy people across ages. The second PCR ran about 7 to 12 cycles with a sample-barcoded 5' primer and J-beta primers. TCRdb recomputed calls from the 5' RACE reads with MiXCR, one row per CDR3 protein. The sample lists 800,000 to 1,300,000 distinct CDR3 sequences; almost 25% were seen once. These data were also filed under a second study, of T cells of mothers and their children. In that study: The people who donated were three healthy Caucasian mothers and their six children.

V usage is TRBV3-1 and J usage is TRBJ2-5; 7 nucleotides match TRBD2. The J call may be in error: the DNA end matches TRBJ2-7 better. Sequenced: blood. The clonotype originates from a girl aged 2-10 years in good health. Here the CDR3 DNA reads TGTGCCTGCAGCCAAGGCCGACTAGCAGCCTACGAGCAGTACTTC. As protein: CACSQGRLAAYEQYF.